This T cell receptor beta chain is from a study of blood T cell repertoires in COVID-19. Between the trimmed V and J ends, which lost 2 bases and 3 bases, there was a span of 11 bases. Germline values: CDR1 MDHEN, CDR2 SYDVKM. The CDR3 totals 14 residues. Source study methods: From reference gene primer amplification, estimates of nucleated cell counts were derived. Profiling relied on immunoSEQ multiplex PCR, and the TCRdb table lists in-frame clones only, not all of them. V, J and clone size are those of that table, while D and trimming were read from the DNA. The table lists tens of thousands of clones, less than 85% of them singletons.

This TCR was sampled from a man between 65 and 79 years old with acute or convalescent COVID-19. The sample comprised peripheral blood. The chain couples TRBV28 to TRBJ2-7; D possibly corresponds to TRBD1 (5 bases). CDR3 residues: CASSLKGRLYEQYV. The DNA of the CDR3 is TGTGCCAGCAGTTTAAAGGGGCGCCTCTACGAGCAGTACGTC.